One sample yielded the 4 T cell receptor beta chains listed below, sequenced in a study of identical twins (dated by TCRdb to the mid-2010s). The protocol used for the library was 5' RACE. The run used an Illumina HiSeq 2000. The public sequencing data were trimmed at Q25 with fastp and processed into clonotypes with MiXCR by TCRdb, which kept only in-frame beta chains. Entries that share a CDR3 protein sequence are merged under the most common genes and DNA. The sample table records 1.5 million to 2 million distinct CDR3 sequences; less than 35% of these occur just once. Together, the top ten hold under 0.35% of the sample. What was sequenced was cord blood. Receptors originate from a newborn girl in good health.

V gene TRBV5-1 combines with J gene TRBJ2-1; D possibly corresponds to TRBD1 (6 bases). Trimming took 4 bases from V and 12 from J, leaving 14 bases between them. Germline V gives CDR1 SGHRS, CDR2 YFSETQ. This CDR3 contains 12 residues. The CDR3 region is CASSLDRFRQFF. CDR3 nucleotide sequence: TGCGCCAGCAGCCTTGACAGGTTTCGGCAGTTCTTC.

This clonotype was recorded once. CDR3 in DNA: TGCGCCAGCAGCTTCGGCGCGGGACAGGGGGCCGGGGGTGAAGCTTTCTTT. It is translated as CASSFGAGQGAGGEAFF. The chain couples TRBV5-1 to TRBJ1-1; 12 nucleotides agree with TRBD1. This CDR3 spans 17 amino acids. Germline V CDR1 and CDR2: SGHRS, YFSETQ. V lost 2 bases, J lost 7 bases, and 12 bases stayed unmatched.

The J gene is TRBJ1-2, the V gene TRBV9, with 7 positions matching TRBD1. Per germline, CDR1 SGDLS and CDR2 YYNGEE. The CDR3 covers 15 residues. V shed 3 bases and J 2 bases; nucleotides not matched to a gene: 7. This CDR3 is CASSGYRGHNYGYTF. The CDR3 bases are TGTGCCAGCAGCGGGTACAGGGGACACAACTATGGCTACACCTTC.

The gene calls are TRBV20-1 and TRBJ1-1, with D unresolved. The V end lost 3 bases, the J end lost 1 base, and 9 bases lay between the germline ends. CDR3 length: 13 amino acids. CDR1 is DFQATT and CDR2 is SNEGSKA in the germline V gene (reference sequence). In DNA, the CDR3 is TGCAGTGCTAGCGAGGTTAGGAACACTGAAGCTTTCTTT. Residues: CSASEVRNTEAFF.